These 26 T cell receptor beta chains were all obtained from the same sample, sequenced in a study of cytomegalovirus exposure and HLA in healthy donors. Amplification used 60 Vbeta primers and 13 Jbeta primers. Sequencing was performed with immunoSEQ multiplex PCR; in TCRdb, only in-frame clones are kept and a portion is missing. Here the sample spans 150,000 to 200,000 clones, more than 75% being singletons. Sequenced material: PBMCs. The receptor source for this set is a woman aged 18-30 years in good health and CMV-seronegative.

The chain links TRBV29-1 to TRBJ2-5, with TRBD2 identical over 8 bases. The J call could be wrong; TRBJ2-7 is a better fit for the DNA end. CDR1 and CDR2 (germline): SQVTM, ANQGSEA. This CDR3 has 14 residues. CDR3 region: CSAAPTSATYEQYF. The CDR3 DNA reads TGCAGCGCCGCGCCGACTAGCGCAACCTACGAGCAGTACTTC.

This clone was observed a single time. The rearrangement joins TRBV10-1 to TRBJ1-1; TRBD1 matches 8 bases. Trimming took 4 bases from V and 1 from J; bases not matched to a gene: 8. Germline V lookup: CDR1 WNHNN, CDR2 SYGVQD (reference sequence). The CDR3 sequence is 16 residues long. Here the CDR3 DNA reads TGCGCCAGCAGTGTAGCTTCGACAGGGGCGAACACTGAAGCTTTCTTT. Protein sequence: CASSVASTGANTEAFF.

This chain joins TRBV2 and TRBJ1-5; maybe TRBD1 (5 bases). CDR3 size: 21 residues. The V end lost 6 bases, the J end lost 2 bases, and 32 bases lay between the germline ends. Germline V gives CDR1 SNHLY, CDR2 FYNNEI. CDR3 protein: CASSIPAGLRSTSHGNQPQHF. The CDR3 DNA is TGTGCCAGCAGCATCCCTGCGGGACTAAGGAGTACATCTCATGGCAATCAGCCCCAGCATTTT. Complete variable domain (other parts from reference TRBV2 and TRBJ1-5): EPEVTQTPSHQVTQMGQEVILRCVPISNHLYFYWYRQILGQKVEFLVSFYNNEISEKSEIFDDQFSVERPDGSNFTLKIRSTKLEDSAMYFCASSIPAGLRSTSHGNQPQHFGDGTRLSIL.

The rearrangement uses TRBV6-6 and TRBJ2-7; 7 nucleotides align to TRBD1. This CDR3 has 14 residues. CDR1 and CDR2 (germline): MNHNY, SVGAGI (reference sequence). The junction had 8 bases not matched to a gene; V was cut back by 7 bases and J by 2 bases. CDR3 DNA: TGTGCCAGCAATATGGCCGGGACAGCCTACGAGCAGTACTTC. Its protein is CASNMAGTAYEQYF.

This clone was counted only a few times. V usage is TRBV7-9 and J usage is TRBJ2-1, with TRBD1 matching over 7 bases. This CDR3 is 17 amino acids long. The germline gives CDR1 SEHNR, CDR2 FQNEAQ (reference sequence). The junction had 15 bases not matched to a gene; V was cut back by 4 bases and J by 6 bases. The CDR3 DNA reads TGTGCCAGCAGCTCCAAAAGAGGGTTGACAGGGACCAATGAGCAGTTCTTC. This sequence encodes CASSSKRGLTGTNEQFF.

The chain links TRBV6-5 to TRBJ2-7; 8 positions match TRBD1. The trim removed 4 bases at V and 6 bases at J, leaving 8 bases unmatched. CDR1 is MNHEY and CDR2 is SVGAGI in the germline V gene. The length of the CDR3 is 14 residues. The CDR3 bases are TGTGCCAGCAGTTTTTTACAGGGGGAAGGCGAGCAGTACTTC. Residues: CASSFLQGEGEQYF.

In DNA form, the CDR3 reads TGTGCCAGCAGTTCTAAACAGGGAACGGGCCGCAAGCAGTACTTC. Its translation is CASSSKQGTGRKQYF. The rearrangement links TRBV27 to TRBJ2-7, with D possibly matching TRBD1 (6 bases). The germline CDR1 and CDR2 sequences are MNHEY and SMNVEV (reference sequence). The CDR3 length is 15 residues. Trimming stripped 4 bases from V and 8 bases from J, with 21 bases between.

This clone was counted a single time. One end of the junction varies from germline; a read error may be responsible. The CDR3 coding sequence is TGTGACACCAGCAGATACGGGACAGGGGGTATTAATGAAAAACTGTTTTTT. Its translation is CDTSRYGTGGINEKLFF. The chain uses TRBV15 and TRBJ1-4; TRBD1 matches 11 bases. The CDR3 extends over 17 amino acids. Germline lookup yields CDR1 LNHNV and CDR2 YYDKDF (reference sequence).

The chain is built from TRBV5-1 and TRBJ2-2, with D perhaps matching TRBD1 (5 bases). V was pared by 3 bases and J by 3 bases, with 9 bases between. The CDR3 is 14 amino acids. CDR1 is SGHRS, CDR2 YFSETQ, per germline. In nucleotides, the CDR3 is TGCGCCAGCAGCTACGACAGTGACACCGGGGAGCTGTTTTTT. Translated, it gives CASSYDSDTGELFF.

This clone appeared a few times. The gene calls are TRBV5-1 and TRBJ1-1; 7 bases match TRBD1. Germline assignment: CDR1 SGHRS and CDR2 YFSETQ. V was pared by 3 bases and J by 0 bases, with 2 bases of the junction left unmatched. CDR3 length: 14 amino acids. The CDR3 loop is CASSWDSMNTEAFF. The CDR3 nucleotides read TGCGCCAGCAGCTGGGACAGCATGAACACTGAAGCTTTCTTT. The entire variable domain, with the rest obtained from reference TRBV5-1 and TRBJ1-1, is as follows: KAGVTQTPRYLIKTRGQQVTLSCSPISGHRSVSWYQQTPGQGLQFLFEYFSETQRNKGNFPGRFSGRQFSNSRSEMNVSTLELGDSALYLCASSWDSMNTEAFFGQGTRLTVV.

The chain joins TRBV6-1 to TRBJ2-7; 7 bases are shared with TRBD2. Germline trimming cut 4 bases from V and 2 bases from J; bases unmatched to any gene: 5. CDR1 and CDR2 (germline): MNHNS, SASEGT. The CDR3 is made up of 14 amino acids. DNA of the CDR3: TGTGCCAGCAGTGGGGAGGGGTCCCCCTACGAGCAGTACTTC. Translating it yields CASSGEGSPYEQYF.

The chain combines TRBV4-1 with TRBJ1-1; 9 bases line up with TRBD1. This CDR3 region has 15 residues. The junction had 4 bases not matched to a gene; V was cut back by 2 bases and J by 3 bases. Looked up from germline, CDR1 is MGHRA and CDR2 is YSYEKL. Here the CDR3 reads CASSQSTGGDTEAFF. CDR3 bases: TGCGCCAGCAGCCAATCCACAGGGGGCGACACTGAAGCTTTCTTT.

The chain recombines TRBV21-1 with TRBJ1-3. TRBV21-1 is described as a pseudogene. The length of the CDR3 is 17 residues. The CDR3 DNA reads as TGTGCCAGCAGCAAATTATCCAAGAGGTCCTCTGGAAACACCATATATTTT. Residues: CASSKLSKRSSGNTIYF.

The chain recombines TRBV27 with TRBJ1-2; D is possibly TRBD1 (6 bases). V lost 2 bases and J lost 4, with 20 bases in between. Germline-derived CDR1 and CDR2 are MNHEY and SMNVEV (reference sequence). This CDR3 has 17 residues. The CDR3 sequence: CASSLRGRGLKGYGYTF. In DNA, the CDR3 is TGTGCCAGCAGTTTACGGGGCAGGGGACTAAAAGGCTATGGCTACACCTTC.

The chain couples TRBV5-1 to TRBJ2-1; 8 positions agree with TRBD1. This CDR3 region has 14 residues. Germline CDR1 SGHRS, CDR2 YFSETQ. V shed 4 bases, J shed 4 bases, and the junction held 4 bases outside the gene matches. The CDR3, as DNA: TGCGCCAGCAGCGAGGGACAGGTATACAATGAGCAGTTCTTC. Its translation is CASSEGQVYNEQFF.

The CDR3 here is CAIGGVTNEKLFF. The CDR3 nucleotides are TGTGCCATAGGAGGGGTAACTAATGAAAAACTGTTTTTT. The chain carries TRBV28 and TRBJ1-4, with D perhaps matching TRBD1 (5 bases). V lost 10 bases and J lost 1, with 10 bases in between. Germline lookup yields CDR1 MDHEN and CDR2 SYDVKM. This CDR3 region has 13 residues.

CDR3 sequence: CASSLSGQGTGLSLPQHF. Here the CDR3 DNA reads TGTGCCAGCAGTTTATCAGGACAGGGTACGGGTTTAAGTCTGCCCCAGCATTTT. The chain is built from TRBV27 and TRBJ1-5; 8 nucleotides line up with TRBD1. Germline V CDR1 and CDR2: MNHEY, SMNVEV (reference sequence). With 0 bases clipped from V and 9 bases from J, the junction kept 16 bases outside the gene matches. CDR3 length: 18 amino acids.

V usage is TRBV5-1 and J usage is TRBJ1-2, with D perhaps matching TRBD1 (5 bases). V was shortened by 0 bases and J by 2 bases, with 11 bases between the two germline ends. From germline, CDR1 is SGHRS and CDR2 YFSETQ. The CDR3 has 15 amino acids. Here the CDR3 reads CASSLGDGGNYGYTF. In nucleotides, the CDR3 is TGCGCCAGCAGCTTGGGCGACGGGGGGAACTATGGCTACACCTTC.

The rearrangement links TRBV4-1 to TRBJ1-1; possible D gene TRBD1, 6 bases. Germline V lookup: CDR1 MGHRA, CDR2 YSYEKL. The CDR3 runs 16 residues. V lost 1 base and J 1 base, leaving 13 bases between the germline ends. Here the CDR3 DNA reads TGCGCCAGCAGCCAAGTTGTCGGGACACCGAACACTGAAGCTTTCTTT. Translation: CASSQVVGTPNTEAFF.

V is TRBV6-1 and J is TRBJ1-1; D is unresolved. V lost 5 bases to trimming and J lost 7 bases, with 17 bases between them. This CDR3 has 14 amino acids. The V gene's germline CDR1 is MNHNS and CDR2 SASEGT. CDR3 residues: CASSSHPLTREAFF. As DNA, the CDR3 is TGTGCCAGCAGTTCCCACCCTTTGACACGTGAAGCTTTCTTT.

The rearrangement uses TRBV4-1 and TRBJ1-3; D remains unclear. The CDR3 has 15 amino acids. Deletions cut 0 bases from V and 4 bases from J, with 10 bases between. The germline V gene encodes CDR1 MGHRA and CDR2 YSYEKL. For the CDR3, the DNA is TGCGCCAGCAGCCAAGACCCCAGAACAGGAAACACCATATATTTT. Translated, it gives CASSQDPRTGNTIYF.

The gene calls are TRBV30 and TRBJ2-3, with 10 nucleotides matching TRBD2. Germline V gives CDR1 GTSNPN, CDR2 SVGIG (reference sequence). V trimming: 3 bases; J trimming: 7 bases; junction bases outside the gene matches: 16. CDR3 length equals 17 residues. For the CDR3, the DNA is TGTGCCTGGAGATCCCCCGTGGCTAGCGGGGGATATAATACGCAGTATTTT. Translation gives CAWRSPVASGGYNTQYF.

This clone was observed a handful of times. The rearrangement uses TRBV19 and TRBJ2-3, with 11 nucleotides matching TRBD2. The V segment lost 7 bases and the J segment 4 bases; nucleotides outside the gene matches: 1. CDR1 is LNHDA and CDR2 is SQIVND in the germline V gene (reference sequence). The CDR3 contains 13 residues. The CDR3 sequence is CASKLAGADTQYF. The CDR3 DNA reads TGTGCCAGTAAACTAGCGGGGGCAGATACGCAGTATTTT.

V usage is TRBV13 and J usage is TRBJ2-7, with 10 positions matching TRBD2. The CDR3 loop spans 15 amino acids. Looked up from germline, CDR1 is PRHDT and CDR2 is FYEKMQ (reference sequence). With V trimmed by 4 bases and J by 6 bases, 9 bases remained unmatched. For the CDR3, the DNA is TGTGCCAGCAGCTCTCGTGGACTAGCGGCCCCCGAGCAGTACTTC. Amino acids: CASSSRGLAAPEQYF.

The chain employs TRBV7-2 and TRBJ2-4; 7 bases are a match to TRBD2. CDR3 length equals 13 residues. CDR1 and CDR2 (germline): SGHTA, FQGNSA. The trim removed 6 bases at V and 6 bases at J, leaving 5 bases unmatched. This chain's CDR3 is CASSPGTTNIQYF. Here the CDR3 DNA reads TGTGCCAGCAGTCCCGGGACTACAAACATTCAGTACTTC.

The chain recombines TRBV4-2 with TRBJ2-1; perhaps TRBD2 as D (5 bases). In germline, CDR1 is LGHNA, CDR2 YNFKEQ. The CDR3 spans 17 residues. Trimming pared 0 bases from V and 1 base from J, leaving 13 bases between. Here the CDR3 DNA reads TGTGCCAGCAGCCAAGATGAGGGCGAATGGTCCTACAATGAGCAGTTCTTC. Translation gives CASSQDEGEWSYNEQFF.